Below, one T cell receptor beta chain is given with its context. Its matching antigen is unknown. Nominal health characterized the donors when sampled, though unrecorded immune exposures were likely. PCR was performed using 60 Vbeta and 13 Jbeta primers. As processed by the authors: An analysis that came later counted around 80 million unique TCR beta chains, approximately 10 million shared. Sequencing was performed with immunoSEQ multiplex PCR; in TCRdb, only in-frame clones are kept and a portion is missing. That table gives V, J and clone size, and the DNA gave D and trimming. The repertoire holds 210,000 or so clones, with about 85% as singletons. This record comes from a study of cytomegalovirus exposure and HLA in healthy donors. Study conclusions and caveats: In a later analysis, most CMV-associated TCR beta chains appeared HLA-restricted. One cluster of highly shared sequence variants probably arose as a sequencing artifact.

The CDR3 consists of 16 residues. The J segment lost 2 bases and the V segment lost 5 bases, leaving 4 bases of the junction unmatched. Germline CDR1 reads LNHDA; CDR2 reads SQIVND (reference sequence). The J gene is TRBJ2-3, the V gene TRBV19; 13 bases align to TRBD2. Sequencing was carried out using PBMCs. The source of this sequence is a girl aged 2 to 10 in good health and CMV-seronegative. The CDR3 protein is CASSWTSGSITDTQYF. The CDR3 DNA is TGTGCCAGTAGTTGGACTAGCGGGAGTATCACAGATACGCAGTATTTT.